The T cell receptor (beta chain) described here comes from a study of long-term antiretroviral therapy in people with HIV (dated by TCRdb to between 2022 and 2023). For context, the study as a whole: The earliest samples were collected approximately a decade before the 2015 WHO recommendation for immediate ART, a period when ART was typically delayed until CD4 counts fell. From 25 to 30 adults with confirmed HIV infection, the cohort provided under 250 cryopreserved PBMC samples, gathered serially across a mean of around 6 years (range 1-12). No cross-contamination during QIAcube processing was seen in test extractions of a monoclonal T-cell line run alongside a few dozen polyclonal samples. About 40% of the 30 participants with HIV were female. A retrospective serial study tested whether ART initiation and durable HIV suppression were associated with changes in peripheral blood TRB repertoire composition and diversity. Overall results and qualifications from the work: Starting ART was linked to a significant rise in TRB diversity, yet even after long-term ART the diversity remained significantly lower than in transplant donor controls. Inferences about post-ART repertoire changes are limited because no data were available on ART adherence, viral resistance or therapy changes. Because cell numbers in pre-ART samples were limited, unsorted PBMC were profiled instead of sorted CD4+ and CD8+ T cells. Narrower CDR3 length ranges were observed in HIV repertoires than in controls, and an antigen-experienced repertoire with only a slight naive shift after ART was suggested by the network structure. The repertoire was dominated across all time points by expanded TRB clones identified before ART initiation, although this dominance was seen to fluctuate and to decrease in many PLHIV after ART. The samples span the years 2004 to 2017, and the ART regimens used may be less effective than current regimens. Because PBMC availability was limited, only the TCR beta chain was sequenced, with no alpha chain pairing.

The immunoSEQ hsTCRB v3.0 assay was used at survey level resolution for TRB variable region sequencing. The targeted TRB sequencing depth was roughly 35,000-50,000 T-cell genomes per sample. TRB libraries were pooled and sequenced on an Illumina MiSeq using a v3 150-cycle kit. The paper's data handling went like this. Repertoire analysis was performed in R inside a reproducible Nextflow workflow that covered QC, data transformation and analysis. LymphoSeq2, an R package for exploring AIRR-Seq data, was used to implement the custom analyses. After excluding a few samples that yielded fewer than 5000 total TRB sequences, roughly 190 HIV repertoires remained for analysis. Among the approximately 190 retained HIV repertoires, 55 to 65 were collected before ART initiation and over 120 were collected after ART initiation. Repertoires were downsampled to 5000 TRB nucleotide sequences, with summary statistics averaged over 100 downsampling iterations. Only TRB sequences with CDR3 regions of at least seven amino acids were retained for analysis. Diversity was assessed using a clonality score derived from Shannon entropy and using the Gini coefficient. In the repertoire networks, any two of the top 5000 CDR3 amino acid sequences were connected whenever the two sequences differed by an edit distance of one. For TRB CDR3 amino acid sequences, GLIPH2 was used to predict antigen specificity groups and MHC restriction. CDR3 amino acid sequences were matched against VDJdb and McPAS-TCR to flag known CMV, EBV, HIV or tissue antigen associations. Pre-ART, post-ART and control groups were compared with Wilcoxon signed-rank tests and Holm-Bonferroni correction. TCRdb holds this immuneACCESS table with in-frame rearrangements only. Some clones are missing; in checked studies, unresolved V genes explain under half, and the rest has no known cause. The V and J calls and the clone size are those of that table, but D and trimming were determined from the DNA. This sample comprises some 21,000 clones, 76% of them detected only once. The ten largest clonotypes hold 12% of the sample.

Concerning this clone itself: It has no known antigen specificity. There are no base qualities to consult, and no much larger clone falls within one base.

To be included, a participant needed at least one PBMC sample from before ART initiation plus at least two post-ART samples. Every participant with HIV received treatment in the United States of America. Before DNA extraction, cryopreserved samples containing 1-10 million PBMC were thawed and washed. At the time of the earliest PBMC sample, participants with HIV were aged between about 20 and 60 years. PBMC samples were contributed by each participant from 1-4 timepoints before ART initiation and 2-8 timepoints after ART initiation, with a median of 7 samples. Serial HIV viral load, CD4+ T-cell count, ART history and demographic data were obtained for every participant. Using a Qiagen kit on a QIAcube, genomic DNA was extracted from unsorted PBMC, with samples processed in batches of 12. The source material was unsorted PBMCs, sampled 1.7 to 1.8 years before starting antiretroviral therapy. The sequence was collected from a woman in her thirties or forties with HIV.

The DNA sequence is given as TGTGCCAGCAGTTACAGGGGCACAGATACGCAGTATTTT. It translates to CASSYRGTDTQYF. Here the chain combines TRBV6-6 and TRBJ2-3, with an unclear D gene assignment. Between the V and J ends, shortened by 2 bases and 1 base respectively, the junction contains 4 bases. Sequences MNHNY (CDR1) and SVGAGI (CDR2) are obtained from the germline V gene (reference sequence). The CDR3 holds 13 amino acids from the cysteine to the phenylalanine. Only the CDR3 portion is preserved as DNA: 39 bases, with reading frame beginning at the first base.